A selection of T cell receptor beta chains follows, all from one sample in a study of T cell repertoires in cytomegalovirus infection. TCRdb used MiXCR to reprocess the reads, holding one entry per CDR3 protein. This table has approximately 170,000 distinct CDR3 sequences, 13% to 15% appearing once. Source material: PBMCs. These receptors were collected from a human donor in good health (CMV status not recorded). Some clones in this sample may be carry-over from other donors' samples. CDR3s leave out the opening cysteine and the closing phenylalanine or tryptophan. Each record gives: V gene, J gene, CDR3 protein.

V: TRBV20-1
J: TRBJ2-1
CDR3: SLRGRGDYNEQF

V: TRBV3-1
J: TRBJ1-2
CDR3: ASSPSGLLGGGYT

V: TRBV27
J: TRBJ2-3
CDR3: ASSFLGERSDTQY

V: TRBV7-3
J: TRBJ2-3
CDR3: ASSLTSGASTDTQY

V: TRBV19
J: TRBJ1-1
CDR3: ASSIRVNTEAF

V: TRBV28
J: TRBJ2-1
CDR3: ASSLSASGRSSYNEQF

V: TRBV4-1
J: TRBJ1-2
CDR3: ASSPTGGTGFGYT

V: TRBV20-1
J: TRBJ1-5
CDR3: SARGGHQNQPQH

V: TRBV12-3/TRBV12-4
J: TRBJ2-3
CDR3: ASRQGQVGDTQY

V: TRBV11-3
J: TRBJ2-3
CDR3: ASSPAGGGTQY

V: TRBV12-3/TRBV12-4
J: TRBJ1-6
CDR3: ASSLNDRSPLH

V: TRBV7-9
J: TRBJ1-1
CDR3: ASSLTGSATEAF

V: TRBV29-1
J: TRBJ2-1
CDR3: SVSSGRAIEQF

V: TRBV19
J: TRBJ1-1
CDR3: ASSTPVRTEAF

V: TRBV9
J: TRBJ1-1
CDR3: ASSVKDNTEAF

V: TRBV29-1
J: TRBJ2-3
CDR3: SVPFRGRAGTDTQY

V: TRBV6-1
J: TRBJ1-6
CDR3: ASIPLRGANSPLH

V: TRBV29-1
J: TRBJ1-5
CDR3: SVAGGVAQPQH

V: TRBV7-9
J: TRBJ2-1
CDR3: ASSFPGTSGSNEQF

V: TRBV28
J: TRBJ2-5
CDR3: ASSLDQETQY

V: TRBV7-9
J: TRBJ2-3
CDR3: ASSSLTGGGPDTQY

V: TRBV14
J: TRBJ2-3
CDR3: ASSVKSGPSSAQY

V: TRBV15
J: TRBJ2-7
CDR3: ATGGGTYEQY

V: TRBV7-2
J: TRBJ2-5
CDR3: ASSLARIGQTQY

V: TRBV6-2/TRBV6-3
J: TRBJ2-5
CDR3: ASSWTQGTVDQETQY

V: TRBV29-1
J: TRBJ2-1
CDR3: SVLPLGGEQF

V: TRBV15
J: TRBJ2-2
CDR3: ATSRDGTGFIGELF

V: TRBV7-9
J: TRBJ2-1
CDR3: ASSLAGRAGVSYNEQF

V: TRBV6-2/TRBV6-3
J: TRBJ1-1
CDR3: ASSRDSSLVEAF

V: TRBV29-1
J: TRBJ1-1
CDR3: SVSQGQNTEAF

V: TRBV7-8
J: TRBJ1-1
CDR3: ASSLAGTGAPNTEAF

V: TRBV28
J: TRBJ2-5
CDR3: ASRQATGRREETQY

V: TRBV12-3/TRBV12-4
J: TRBJ2-7
CDR3: ASSLASGPVYEQY

V: TRBV19
J: TRBJ1-5
CDR3: ASSTTATALSNQPQH

V: TRBV7-2
J: TRBJ1-3
CDR3: ASSARQGAGNTIY

V: TRBV7-9
J: TRBJ2-5
CDR3: ASSSRDLQGETQY

V: TRBV7-9
J: TRBJ2-5
CDR3: ASSLVIPQETQY

V: TRBV14
J: TRBJ2-3
CDR3: ASSGSGVGDTQY

V: TRBV6-1
J: TRBJ2-1
CDR3: ASSVSSGGAWNEQF

V: TRBV7-2
J: TRBJ2-5
CDR3: ASSLNRVTETQY

V: TRBV7-2
J: TRBJ1-1
CDR3: ASSSPFRDTEAF

V: TRBV7-2
J: TRBJ1-1
CDR3: ASSSQGGAF

V: TRBV28
J: TRBJ2-7
CDR3: ASSLMGLEQY

V: TRBV7-9
J: TRBJ1-1
CDR3: ASSQGREGTEAF

V: TRBV4-3
J: TRBJ1-5
CDR3: ASSQDQGSNQPQH

V: TRBV7-3
J: TRBJ2-5
CDR3: ASSLRGRRGETQY

V: TRBV6-2/TRBV6-3
J: TRBJ1-1
CDR3: ASSYWTATEAF

V: TRBV5-1
J: TRBJ2-5
CDR3: ASSPYPGETQY

V: TRBV28
J: TRBJ2-6
CDR3: ASSPLVDGANVLT

V: TRBV7-8
J: TRBJ2-1
CDR3: ASSTRGTGRNEQF

V: TRBV6-5
J: TRBJ1-6
CDR3: ASSLGQRGGAGNSPLH

V: TRBV28
J: TRBJ2-1
CDR3: ASSQASGRRVEQF